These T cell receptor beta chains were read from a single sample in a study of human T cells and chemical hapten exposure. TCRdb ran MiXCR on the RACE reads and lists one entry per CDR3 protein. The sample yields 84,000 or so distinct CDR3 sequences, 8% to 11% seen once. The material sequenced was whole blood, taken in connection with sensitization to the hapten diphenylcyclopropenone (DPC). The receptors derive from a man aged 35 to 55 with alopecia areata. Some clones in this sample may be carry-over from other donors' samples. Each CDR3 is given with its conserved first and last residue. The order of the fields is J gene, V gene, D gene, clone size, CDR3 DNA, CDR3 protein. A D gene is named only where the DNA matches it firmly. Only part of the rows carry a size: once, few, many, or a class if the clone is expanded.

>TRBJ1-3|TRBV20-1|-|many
TGCAGTGCTAGAGTGGAGACAAGTGGAAACACCATATATTTT
CSARVETSGNTIYF
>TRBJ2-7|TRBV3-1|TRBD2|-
TGTGCCAGCAGTTCCGGGACTAGCCACTACGAGCAGTACTTC
CASSSGTSHYEQYF
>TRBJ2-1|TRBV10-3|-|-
TGTGCCATCAGTGAAAGCGGGTCTTACAATGAGCAGTTCTTC
CAISESGSYNEQFF
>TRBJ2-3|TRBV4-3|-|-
TGCGCCAGCAGCCAAAAGGCACAAACAGATACGCAGTATTTT
CASSQKAQTDTQYF
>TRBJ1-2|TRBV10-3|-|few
TGTGCCATCAGTGAGTCGAAGGGCAGGGCTAACTATGGCTACACCTTC
CAISESKGRANYGYTF
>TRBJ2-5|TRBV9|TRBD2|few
TGTGCCAGCAGCGCCTATAGCGGGACGGGCGAGACCCAGTACTTC
CASSAYSGTGETQYF
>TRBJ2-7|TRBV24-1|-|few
TGTGCCACCAGTGACTCCGTGGGGTCCAAGGGATACGAGCAGTACTTC
CATSDSVGSKGYEQYF
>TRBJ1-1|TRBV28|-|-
TGTGCCAGCAGTGACCAAACTGCTGAAGCTTTCTTT
CASSDQTAEAFF
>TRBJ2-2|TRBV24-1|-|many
TGTGCCACCAGTGATCAAGGCGGGGCCAACACCGGGGAGCTGTTTTTT
CATSDQGGANTGELFF
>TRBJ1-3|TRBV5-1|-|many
TGCGCCAGCAGCTACGGACTCTCTGGAAACACCATATATTTT
CASSYGLSGNTIYF
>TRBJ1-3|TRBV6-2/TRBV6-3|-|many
TGTGCCAGCCGAAATCCATCTGGAAACACCATATATTTT
CASRNPSGNTIYF
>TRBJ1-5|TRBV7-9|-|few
TGTGCCAGCAGCACGAACGAGCAGGAGGCCGGCGGTCAGCCCCAGCATTTT
CASSTNEQEAGGQPQHF
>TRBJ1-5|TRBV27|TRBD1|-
TGTGCCAGCAGTTTATCAGGACAGGGAAGGGATCAGCCCCAGCATTTT
CASSLSGQGRDQPQHF
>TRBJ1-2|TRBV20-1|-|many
TGCAGTGCCGTTATGGCCGTCCACACCTTC
CSAVMAVHTF
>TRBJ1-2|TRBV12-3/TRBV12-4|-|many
TGTGCCAGCAGCGACAGCCACTATGGCTACACCTTC
CASSDSHYGYTF
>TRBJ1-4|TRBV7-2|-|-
TGTGCCAGCAGCAAACAGGGAGCAACTAATGAAAAACTGTTTTTT
CASSKQGATNEKLFF
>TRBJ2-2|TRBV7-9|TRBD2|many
TGTGCCAGCGCTATGGGACTAGCGGGAGTTGTCGGGGAGCTGTTTTTT
CASAMGLAGVVGELFF
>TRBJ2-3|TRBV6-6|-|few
TGTGCCAGCAGTTACTCCTTGAGACCGGATACGCAGTATTTT
CASSYSLRPDTQYF
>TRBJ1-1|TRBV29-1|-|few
TGCAGCGTTGAAGATCCGGGAATCACTGAAGCTTTCTTT
CSVEDPGITEAFF
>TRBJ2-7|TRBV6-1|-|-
TGTGCCAGCTACGGGGGAACCTACGAGCAGTACTTC
CASYGGTYEQYF